The present entry profiles one T cell receptor (beta chain) with its context. The antigen is undetermined. This specimen belongs to a study of somatic mutations in cytotoxic T cells in rheumatoid arthritis. The V segment lost 5 bases and the J segment 2 bases; nucleotides outside the gene matches: 4. Germline CDR1 SGHTA, CDR2 FQGNSA. The CDR3 consists of 15 residues. The protocol was immunoSEQ multiplex PCR, while the TCRdb copy is restricted to in-frame clones and leaves out a portion. The sample holds roughly 5,000 clones, around 73% seen once. Study-wide results and caveats: The authors did not know the antigen targets of the expanded CD8+ clones.

The sequencing sample was made of CD8+ T cells sorted from blood. V is TRBV7-2 and J is TRBJ2-1, with TRBD2 identical over 9 bases. This TCR was recovered from an adult with rheumatoid arthritis. In DNA form, the CDR3 reads TGTGCCAGCAGCCTCACTAGCGGGCCCTACAATGAGCAGTTCTTC. Amino acid sequence: CASSLTSGPYNEQFF.